The rows below give T cell receptor beta chains drawn from one sample of a study of graft-versus-host responses after intestinal transplantation. Data came from immunoSEQ multiplex PCR; TCRdb stores just in-frame clones and leaves some out. The data show around 100,000 clones, about 88% seen once. The antigens for these receptors are not known. The input for sequencing was unstimulated CD4+ T cells sorted from spleen or lymph node cells, taken before intestinal transplant. These receptors all come from a human donor who received an intestinal transplant. CDR3s include the opening cysteine and the closing phenylalanine or tryptophan. D genes are given only for firm matches. Clone size is not always given. Where it is, it says once, few, many or a class for expanded clones.

DNA,CDR3,V,D,J,size
TGTGCCAGCAGTTACGGAGGGAAGCCCACTCTCGTGACCCAGTACTTC,CASSYGGKPTLVTQYF,TRBV6-5,NA,TRBJ2-5,few
TGTGCCAGCAGCGGTGGGACTCGGCGAGAGCAGTTCTTC,CASSGGTRREQFF,TRBV7-9,NA,TRBJ2-1,NA
TGTGCCAGCAGCTTAGGGGAGCTGGGGGCCGGGGAGCTGTTTTTT,CASSLGELGAGELFF,TRBV7-9,NA,TRBJ2-2,NA
TGTGCCAGCAGCTCGGGGTGGAGGGGCGCGAACACCGGGGAGCTGTTTTTT,CASSSGWRGANTGELFF,TRBV11-2,NA,TRBJ2-2,NA
TGTGCCAGCAGCCCGACTCGAGGCGAGCAGTACTTC,CASSPTRGEQYF,TRBV4-2,NA,TRBJ2-7,NA
TGCGCCAGCAGCTTATCCAGGGCTGGAAACACCATATATTTT,CASSLSRAGNTIYF,TRBV5-1,NA,TRBJ1-3,NA
TGTGCCAGCAGTTACTCAGTAGCAGCGACAGGGAGTTTGTACTTC,CASSYSVAATGSLYF,TRBV6-5,TRBD1,TRBJ2-7,once
TGTGCCAGCAGCTTAGAACTCCTTAGGGGAGGCTACCAAGAGACCCAGTACTTC,CASSLELLRGGYQETQYF,TRBV11-2,NA,TRBJ2-5,NA
TGTGCCAGCAGTATCCTCGGACTAGCGGGAGGAGGACGTAAACCCTACGAGCAGTACTTC,CASSILGLAGGGRKPYEQYF,TRBV27,TRBD2,TRBJ2-7,NA
TGTGCCACCAGCAGATCAGGGGGCGGTTCACCCCTCCACTTT,CATSRSGGGSPLHF,TRBV15,TRBD1,TRBJ1-6,NA
TGCGCCAGCAGACCCCTACGGGGGGGGCAAGAGACCCAGTACTTC,CASRPLRGGQETQYF,TRBV5-1,TRBD2,TRBJ2-5,NA
TGTGCCAGCAGTGATCGAAACTACAATGAGCAGTTCTTC,CASSDRNYNEQFF,TRBV2,NA,TRBJ2-1,NA
TGTGCCAGCAGCTTTTGGGACCAGAGGAATTCACCCCTCCACTTT,CASSFWDQRNSPLHF,TRBV11-2,NA,TRBJ1-6,NA
TGCGCCAGCAGTCAATCTTATAGAGAGACCCAGTACTTC,CASSQSYRETQYF,TRBV23-1,NA,TRBJ2-5,NA
TGTGCCAGCGGGGCTAGCGGGAGATATACGCAGTATTTT,CASGASGRYTQYF,TRBV2,TRBD2,TRBJ2-3,NA
TGCGCCAGCAGCCCGGACGGCTATGGCTACACCTTC,CASSPDGYGYTF,TRBV5-1,NA,TRBJ1-2,few
TGTGCCAGCAGTGACCACCGTCGTGGTACCGGGGAGCTGTTTTTT,CASSDHRRGTGELFF,TRBV2,NA,TRBJ2-2,NA
TGTGCCACCCGTCGGCCGGGGGACCAAGAGACCCAGTACTTC,CATRRPGDQETQYF,TRBV19,NA,TRBJ2-5,NA
TGTGCCAGCAGACCGTCCGGATCCTACGAGCAGTACTTC,CASRPSGSYEQYF,TRBV14,NA,TRBJ2-7,NA
TGTGCCAGCAGCTTAACCGGACAGGGGGCCTACACCGGGGAGCTGTTTTTT,CASSLTGQGAYTGELFF,TRBV7-3,TRBD1,TRBJ2-2,NA
TGTGCCAGTCGGGCGGGGCCCAACAATGAGCAGTTCTTC,CASRAGPNNEQFF,TRBV5-6,NA,TRBJ2-1,NA
TGTGCCTGGAGTGGGGTTGTTGGCTACACCTTC,CAWSGVVGYTF,TRBV30,NA,TRBJ1-2,NA
TGCGCCAGCAGCCAGGGTTGGAGCGGGAGAATTGGCTTCAGCTCCTACAATGAGCAGTTCTTC,CASSQGWSGRIGFSSYNEQFF,TRBV5-1,TRBD2,TRBJ2-1,NA
TGCAGCGTTGAACTGAGCTACAATGAGCAGTTCTTC,CSVELSYNEQFF,TRBV29-1,NA,TRBJ2-1,NA
TGTGCCAGCAGTTACTCGGTTTCCTCTGGAAACACCATATATTTT,CASSYSVSSGNTIYF,TRBV6-5,NA,TRBJ1-3,NA
TGTGCCAGCAGGAGGACAGAGGGTAATTCACCCCTCCACTTT,CASRRTEGNSPLHF,TRBV6-1,NA,TRBJ1-6,few
TGTGCCATCAGTTTCACCGGGACTAGCTCCTACAATGAGCAGTTCTTC,CAISFTGTSSYNEQFF,TRBV10-3,TRBD2,TRBJ2-1,NA